The 21 T cell receptor beta chains presented below share a single source sample, sequenced in a study of sequential checkpoint blockade in melanoma. Sequenced by immunoSEQ multiplex PCR; TCRdb stores in-frame clones only, minus some. Here the sample spans over 25,000 clones, approximately 80% being singletons. Sample treatment: randomized to nivolumab then ipilimumab (arm A) or the reverse (arm B). This material consisted of CD8+ T cells sorted from blood (inferred from file names), taken from a patient given nivolumab and ipilimumab in sequence. These receptors were obtained from a human donor with melanoma.

This chain connects TRBV4-2 to TRBJ2-2; tentatively, D is TRBD2 (7 bases). V was trimmed by 3 bases and J by 3 bases, leaving 11 bases between them. This CDR3 is built from 15 residues. The germline V gene has CDR1 LGHNA and CDR2 YNFKEQ. CDR3 DNA: TGTGCCAGCAGCCATACGGGGGGCCACACCGGGGAGCTGTTTTTT. As protein: CASSHTGGHTGELFF.

V gene TRBV6-5 combines with J gene TRBJ1-1, with D tentatively TRBD1 (6 bases). The CDR3 loop spans 14 amino acids. CDR1 MNHEY and CDR2 SVGAGI come from the germline V gene. V gave up 4 bases and J gave up 6 bases, with 15 bases separating them. In nucleotides, the CDR3 is TGTGCCAGCAGTTTGGATTCGCAGGGGCCTGAAGCTTTCTTT. Protein: CASSLDSQGPEAFF.

The chain employs TRBV4-3 and TRBJ2-5; TRBD2 is a possible D gene (6 bases). V lost 4 bases and J 2 bases, leaving 11 bases between the germline ends. CDR3 length: 14 residues. The germline V gene has CDR1 LGHNA and CDR2 YSLEER. The CDR3, as DNA: TGCGCCAGCAGCCCGGGGGAGGATCAAGAGACCCAGTACTTC. Its protein product is CASSPGEDQETQYF.

This rearrangement joins TRBV6-1 to TRBJ1-1; D is uncertain. Trimming shortened V by 10 bases and J by 0 bases, and 18 bases separated the two germline ends. This CDR3 is built from 15 residues. Germline CDR1 and CDR2: MNHNS and SASEGT. CDR3 loop: CAIIVRGTMNTEAFF. CDR3 nucleotides: TGTGCCATCATTGTTCGCGGTACCATGAACACTGAAGCTTTCTTT.

This rearrangement joins TRBV19 to TRBJ1-2, with a tentative D call TRBD1 (5 bases). The germline gives CDR1 LNHDA, CDR2 SQIVND (reference sequence). There are 13 residues in the CDR3. Trimming stripped 5 bases from V and 8 bases from J, with 15 bases between. The CDR3 region has the DNA TGTGCCAGTAGTCCTAGGGGTTATGAAGGCTACACCTTC. Translation: CASSPRGYEGYTF.

The rearrangement joins TRBV28 to TRBJ2-1; possibly TRBD2 for D (6 bases). Trimming stripped 6 bases from V and 10 bases from J, with 19 bases between. The germline gives CDR1 MDHEN, CDR2 SYDVKM. The CDR3 runs to 14 residues. CDR3 sequence: CASRASGYTGEQFF. DNA for the CDR3: TGTGCCAGCAGGGCAAGCGGGTACACGGGGGAGCAGTTCTTC.

This clone was detected only a few times. Here the CDR3 reads CATSRVTGADTQYF. The CDR3 region has the DNA TGTGCCACCAGCAGAGTCACGGGTGCAGATACGCAGTATTTT. The chain joins TRBV15 to TRBJ2-3; D remains ambiguous. The germline V and J ends were trimmed by 1 base and 4 bases, with 9 bases remaining between them. The germline CDR1 and CDR2 sequences are LNHNV and YYDKDF (reference sequence). The CDR3 loop spans 14 amino acids.

The rearrangement uses TRBV9 and TRBJ2-2; 7 bases agree with TRBD1. J lost 6 bases, V lost 4 bases, and 9 bases had no gene match. Germline V lookup: CDR1 SGDLS, CDR2 YYNGEE. The CDR3 length is 15 residues. CDR3 nucleotides: TGTGCCAGCAGCAACCTTAACAGGGGCGCCGGGGAGCTGTTTTTT. As protein: CASSNLNRGAGELFF.

The chain joins TRBV18 to TRBJ1-1; tentative D call: TRBD1 (5 bases). This CDR3 comprises 14 residues. From germline, CDR1 is KGHSH and CDR2 LQKENI. V lost 3 bases to trimming and J lost 4 bases, with 12 bases between them. CDR3 nucleotides: TGTGCCAGCTCACCCCCCGGGGGGGGCACTGAAGCTTTCTTT. Protein sequence: CASSPPGGGTEAFF.

This sequence joins TRBV30 and TRBJ1-1; D is unresolved. The CDR3 length is 11 residues. CDR1 is GTSNPN, CDR2 SVGIG, per germline (reference sequence). Trimming cost V 2 bases and J 2 bases, with 3 bases left between them. CDR3 sequence: CAWSRNTEAFF. CDR3 coding DNA: TGTGCCTGGAGTCGTAACACTGAAGCTTTCTTT.

V usage is TRBV2 and J usage is TRBJ1-5, with D uncertain. Trimming removed 2 bases at V and 6 bases at J, with 11 bases between. Germline V gene lookup returns CDR1 SNHLY and CDR2 FYNNEI. The CDR3 is made up of 14 amino acids. The CDR3 sequence is CASSESPGGQPQHF. The DNA of the CDR3 is TGTGCCAGCAGTGAATCACCGGGAGGTCAGCCCCAGCATTTT.

V is TRBV6-1 and J is TRBJ2-6; D perhaps matches TRBD1 (5 bases). In germline, CDR1 is MNHNS, CDR2 SASEGT. The CDR3 has 19 residues. Trimming left V 4 bases short and J 0 bases short, with 19 bases between. The chain's CDR3 is CASSVPETGGISGANVLTF. CDR3 bases: TGTGCCAGCAGTGTTCCTGAAACAGGCGGAATCTCTGGGGCCAACGTCCTGACTTTC.

This chain joins TRBV9 and TRBJ2-1; 7 bases align to TRBD2. The CDR3 is made up of 15 amino acids. Germline CDR1 and CDR2: SGDLS and YYNGEE. Trimming at V came to 2 bases and at J to 2 bases, leaving 4 bases not matched to a gene. CDR3 sequence: CASSVRGVPYNEQFF. The CDR3 DNA reads TGTGCCAGCAGCGTCCGGGGGGTTCCCTACAATGAGCAGTTCTTC.

The chain has TRBV5-5 and TRBJ2-7; possible D gene TRBD1, 6 bases. V dropped 1 base and J dropped 1 base, with 9 bases sitting between them. Germline CDR1 reads SGHKS; CDR2 reads YYEKEE (reference sequence). The CDR3 totals 14 residues. CDR3: CASSLTGRSYEQYF. In nucleotides, the CDR3 is TGTGCCAGCAGCTTGACAGGGAGATCCTACGAGCAGTACTTC.

The chain uses TRBV7-9 and TRBJ2-1; 7 nucleotides agree with TRBD2. V lost 4 bases and J lost 4; bases outside the gene matches: 7. There are 15 residues in the CDR3. CDR1 SEHNR and CDR2 FQNEAQ come from the germline V gene (reference sequence). CDR3 region: CASSSERGRYNEQFF. CDR3 coding DNA: TGTGCCAGCAGCTCCGAGCGGGGACGGTACAATGAGCAGTTCTTC. The whole variable domain, filled in from reference TRBV7-9 and TRBJ2-1, reads DTGVSQNPRHKITKRGQNVTFRCDPISEHNRLYWYRQTLGQGPEFLTYFQNEAQLEKSRLLSDRFSAERPKGSFSTLEIQRTEQGDSAMYLCASSSERGRYNEQFFGPGTRLTVL.

The chain uses TRBV4-1 and TRBJ2-5; D is unclear. Judging by the DNA end, TRBJ2-7 fits better; the J call may be wrong. The CDR3 runs 13 residues. CDR1 MGHRA and CDR2 YSYEKL come from the germline V gene. CDR3 sequence reads: CASSPSGPYEQYF. CDR3 nucleotide sequence: TGCGCCAGCAGCCCCAGTGGGCCCTACGAGCAGTACTTC.

This clone occurred once. The CDR3 loop is CASNGRVNEKLFF. As DNA, the CDR3 is TGTGCCAGCAACGGGAGGGTGAATGAAAAACTGTTTTTT. The chain employs TRBV6-1 and TRBJ1-4; D is unclear. This CDR3 is built from 13 residues. CDR1 MNHNS and CDR2 SASEGT come from the germline V gene. The V gene lost 7 bases and the J gene lost 5 bases, with 11 bases spanning the gap.

This chain uses TRBV30 with TRBJ2-7; D not certain. Trimming left V 8 bases short and J 6 bases short, with 20 bases between. Germline V gene sequence: CDR1 GTSNPN, CDR2 SVGIG (reference sequence). The length of the CDR3 is 13 residues. The CDR3 is CAGIGSGGFEQYF. CDR3 DNA: TGTGCCGGAATCGGGTCGGGTGGGTTCGAGCAGTACTTC.

The chain couples TRBV4-2 to TRBJ2-3; D might be TRBD1 (5 bases). Germline-derived CDR1 and CDR2 are LGHNA and YNFKEQ. V lost 2 bases to trimming and J lost 2 bases, with 38 bases between them. This CDR3 has 24 residues. The CDR3 region has the DNA TGTGCCAGCAGCCAAAGGGGTAGCTTCGGGTTGCCGATAAACACAACCCTCCACACAGATACGCAGTATTTT. Its translation: CASSQRGSFGLPINTTLHTDTQYF.

By sample fraction, this clone is medium-sized. Other DNA sequences in the sample encode the same CDR3. The gene calls are TRBV6-1 and TRBJ2-7, with 7 bases that match TRBD1. CDR1 is MNHNS, CDR2 SASEGT, per germline. This CDR3 contains 14 residues. V was pared by 1 base and J by 2 bases, with 2 bases of the junction left unmatched. CDR3 region: CASSEVGGTYEQYF. CDR3 DNA sequence: TGTGCCAGCAGTGAAGTAGGGGGCACCTACGAGCAGTACTTC.

The J gene is TRBJ1-5, the V gene TRBV7-8; D is unresolved. The CDR3 consists of 15 residues. Germline V gene lookup returns CDR1 SGHVS and CDR2 FQNEAQ. Trimming pared 4 bases from V and 0 bases from J, leaving 10 bases between. CDR3 nucleotides: TGTGCCAGCAGCTCGGGGAGGAGTAGCAATCAGCCCCAGCATTTT. Residues: CASSSGRSSNQPQHF.